This note documents a single TCR beta chain sequence. What it recognizes is unknown. CDR1 LGHNT and CDR2 FRNRAP come from the germline V gene. CDR3 size: 12 residues. With 1 base removed from V and 5 bases from J, the gap between germline ends came to 5 bases. Using its own MiXCR run on the reads, TCRdb lists one record per CDR3 protein. Seen here are approximately 1,000,000 distinct CDR3 sequences, 25% to 40% observed once, and the top ten hold roughly 13%. This entry is derived from a study of T cell repertoires in cytomegalovirus infection. The V gene is TRBV12-5, the J gene TRBJ1-1; tentative D call: TRBD1 (5 bases). The sequences come from cultured CD8+ T cells from PBMCs, collected from culture after CMV antigen stimulation. This TCR derives from a human donor in good health (CMV status not recorded). Some clones in this sample may be carry-over from other donors' samples. The CDR3 region is CASGLGQTEAFF. The DNA for the CDR3 is TGTGCTAGTGGTTTGGGACAGACTGAAGCTTTCTTT.